The 14 T cell receptor beta chains reported below all come from one sample, sequenced in a study of neurological immune-mediated disorders. A single record per CDR3 protein comes from TCRdb applying MiXCR to the 5' RACE reads. Here the sample spans approximately 82,000 distinct CDR3 sequences, 2% to 3% being singletons. What was sequenced was PBMCs. The receptors here all came from a woman aged 25 to 39 with multiple sclerosis.

With respect to this clonotype: One base away lies a much larger clone, so this may be a sequencing read error. The DNA for the CDR3 is TGTGACAGCAGCTTCATGGTCACTGAAGCTTTCTTT. Its translation is CDSSFMVTEAFF. This chain connects TRBV7-2 to TRBJ1-1; D gene ambiguous. This CDR3 region has 12 residues. From germline, CDR1 is SGHTA and CDR2 FQGNSA.

This clonotype was observed a few times. The conserved phenylalanine or tryptophan is not found at the CDR3 terminus, so this likely reflects a read error. The chain is built from TRBV3-1 and TRBJ1-2; D gene uncertain. Germline V gives CDR1 LGHDT, CDR2 YNNKEL (reference sequence). V gave up 4 bases and J gave up 6 bases, with 12 bases separating them. CDR3 size: 13 residues. The chain's CDR3 is CASSRDGSDGYTC. In DNA form, the CDR3 reads TGTGCCAGCAGCCGGGATGGAAGCGATGGCTACACCTGC.

This clonotype was seen at least ten times. This chain joins TRBV28 and TRBJ1-5; possibly TRBD1 for D (5 bases). CDR1 MDHEN and CDR2 SYDVKM come from the germline V gene. The CDR3 loop spans 15 amino acids. V lost 4 bases and J 4 bases, leaving 14 bases between the germline ends. CDR3 region: CASSSGTEKNQPQHF. In DNA, the CDR3 is TGTGCCAGCAGTTCCGGGACCGAGAAAAATCAGCCCCAGCATTTT.

This clonotype occurred many times. The chain carries TRBV27 and TRBJ2-7; D remains unclear. The CDR3 consists of 14 residues. Germline CDR1 MNHEY, CDR2 SMNVEV (reference sequence). V lost 2 bases and J lost 4, with 12 bases in between. CDR3 DNA: TGTGCCAGCAGTTTAAATGGGGTTGGGTACGAGCAGTACTTC. Translation gives CASSLNGVGYEQYF.

This clonotype was recorded many times. The genes are TRBV24-1 and TRBJ2-1, with 13 nucleotides matching TRBD2. From germline, CDR1 is KGHDR and CDR2 SFDVKD. With V trimmed by 5 bases and J by 6 bases, 3 bases remained unmatched. This CDR3 comprises 15 residues. The CDR3 region is CATSGTSGSGNEQFF. The CDR3 nucleotides are TGTGCCACCAGTGGGACTAGCGGGAGTGGCAATGAGCAGTTCTTC.

The table lists this clonotype with many counts. The J gene is TRBJ2-1, the V gene TRBV7-8; D unresolved. In germline, CDR1 is SGHVS, CDR2 FQNEAQ. The CDR3 extends over 16 amino acids. The germline V and J ends were trimmed by 3 bases and 0 bases, with 12 bases remaining between them. CDR3 bases: TGTGCCAGCAGCTTGTCACCCCGGAGCTCCTACAATGAGCAGTTCTTC. It codes for CASSLSPRSSYNEQFF.

This clonotype has at least ten counts. The chain combines TRBV20-1 with TRBJ2-4; D may be TRBD1 (5 bases). Trimming left V 4 bases short and J 3 bases short, with 16 bases between. The CDR3 spans 15 residues. The germline gives CDR1 DFQATT, CDR2 SNEGSKA (reference sequence). The CDR3 coding sequence is TGCAGTGCTAATAAAAGGGGATTGGGCAAAAACATTCAGTACTTC. Protein product: CSANKRGLGKNIQYF.

In its sample, this clonotype was seen many times. J is TRBJ1-6 and V is TRBV7-9; 9 bases match TRBD1. The length of the CDR3 is 14 residues. Trimming cost V 5 bases and J 10 bases; bases outside gene matches: 6. The germline gives CDR1 SEHNR, CDR2 FQNEAQ (reference sequence). CDR3 DNA: TGTGCCAGCAGCGTACAGGGGGCAGGATCACCCCTCCACTTT. This codes for CASSVQGAGSPLHF.

In its sample, this clonotype was seen many times. The chain links TRBV20-1 to TRBJ2-1; D may correspond to TRBD1 or TRBD2 (6 bases each). This CDR3 has 12 amino acids. V gave up 3 bases and J gave up 7 bases, with 10 bases separating them. The germline CDR1 and CDR2 sequences are DFQATT and SNEGSKA (reference sequence). The CDR3 coding sequence is TGCAGTGCTAGGAGAGGGGGGAATGAGCAGTTCTTC. This translates into CSARRGGNEQFF.

The table lists this clonotype with many counts. V gene TRBV20-1 combines with J gene TRBJ2-5; 11 bases fit TRBD2. The germline V gene encodes CDR1 DFQATT and CDR2 SNEGSKA (reference sequence). This CDR3 region has 16 residues. Trimming took 2 bases from V and 5 from J; bases not matched to a gene: 10. CDR3 region: CSARTISGRAVETQYF. The CDR3 bases are TGCAGTGCTAGAACTATTAGCGGGAGGGCCGTGGAGACCCAGTACTTC.

This clonotype was seen ten or more times. The chain links TRBV20-1 to TRBJ2-7; the D gene is possibly TRBD2 (6 bases). Germline assignment: CDR1 DFQATT and CDR2 SNEGSKA (reference sequence). This CDR3 spans 14 amino acids. Trimming pared 5 bases from V and 2 bases from J, leaving 16 bases between. The CDR3 protein is CSAGTGTATYEQYF. The CDR3 DNA is TGCAGTGCTGGAACCGGGACTGCTACCTACGAGCAGTACTTC.

This clonotype showed up many times. The genes are TRBV5-1 and TRBJ2-5; D uncertain. Trimming took off 0 bases at V and 5 bases at J, with 11 bases between the two ends. Per germline, CDR1 SGHRS and CDR2 YFSETQ. The CDR3 consists of 14 residues. The CDR3 bases are TGCGCCAGCAGCTTGGTAACCGGGCGGGAGACCCAGTACTTC. Translating gives CASSLVTGRETQYF.

Comments on this clonotype: Since a much larger clone is just one base distant, this may be a read error. The chain carries TRBV5-1 and TRBJ2-1; 11 nucleotides line up with TRBD1. The trim removed 4 bases at V and 6 bases at J, leaving 6 bases unmatched. Germline V gives CDR1 SGHRS, CDR2 YFSETQ. This CDR3 spans 15 amino acids. The CDR3 DNA reads TGCGCCAGCAGCATAAACGGGACAGGGGGCAATGAGCAGTTCTTC. Protein: CASSINGTGGNEQFF.

This clonotype was detected ten times or more. V usage is TRBV25-1 and J usage is TRBJ2-1, with D possibly TRBD2 on 5 matching bases. V lost 2 bases to trimming and J lost 7 bases, with 12 bases between them. The CDR3 spans 14 residues. Germline-derived CDR1 and CDR2 are MGHDK and SYGVNS. The CDR3 nucleotides are TGTGCCAGCAGTGAAAGCGGTGCCTGGAATGAGCAGTTCTTC. As protein: CASSESGAWNEQFF.